This TCR beta chain derives from a study of siplizumab effects on memory and regulatory T cells (dated by TCRdb to about 2019). Background on the whole study: The study looked at the effect of siplizumab, an anti-CD2 antibody, on alloreactive T-cell subsets in allogeneic mixed lymphocyte reactions made from human PBMCs.

From its cysteine to its phenylalanine, the CDR3 spans 14 amino acids. Of the read, only the CDR3 DNA is kept; its 42 bases are in frame from base 1. Here V drops 5 bases and J drops 1 base, and the junction holds 3 bases not matched to any gene. Taken from the germline V gene, the CDR1 and CDR2 loops are SQVTM and ANQGSEA. Points the paper makes about the study in general: Unstimulated naive T cells appeared to be more diverse than memory T cells, and naive cells seemed to make a substantial contribution to the alloresponse. Because sequences at frequencies below about 10^-5 were poorly captured, only a minor fraction of alloreactive clones could be mapped back to unstimulated subsets. Roughly 80-95% of proliferating CD4+ or CD8+ clones could not be assigned a naive or memory phenotype. The cumulative frequency of alloreactive sequences that could be traced back to unstimulated CD4+ memory T cells was significantly reduced by siplizumab. No functional confirmation was obtained for the suppressive function of proliferating Tregs from siplizumab cultures. In reactions with siplizumab, an average of about 62% of mappable alloreactive CD4+ clones were Treg-derived, compared with roughly 27% in control reactions.

Sorted unstimulated T cells and proliferating T cells recovered from mixed lymphocyte reactions were subjected to TCRbeta CDR3 sequencing. Fresh whole blood from 9 to 11 HLA-typed healthy donors was used to isolate PBMCs. The method behind the library was the immunoSEQ multiplex PCR assay. Approximately 10^5 TCR templates per sample were assayed by the deep sequencing platform. Genomic DNA extracted from sorted T cells was used for TCRbeta CDR3 sequencing. The paper's data handling went like this. The R programming language was used for clonal analysis of the TCRbeta CDR3 data. Alloreactive CD4+ and CD8+ clones were defined by comparing unstimulated samples with post-reaction CFSE-low samples. Regulatory or non-regulatory origin was assigned to alloreactive CD4+ clones by matching of sequences to sorted unstimulated Treg and non-Treg repertoires. As stored in TCRdb, this immuneACCESS dataset retains in-frame rearrangements with V and J assigned. A fraction of the clones does not appear; measured against another copy, unresolved V genes explain less than half of the discrepancy, and the remainder lacks a known reason. That table gives V, J and clone size, and the DNA gave D and trimming. Present in this sample are around 82,000 clones, about 92% of which were seen just once. The top ten constitute about 5% of the sample.

A word on this clone: Its antigen is not yet known. Nothing much larger sits one base from this clone, and base qualities are not available.

The sequence was collected from a human donor in good health. The rearrangement combines TRBV29-1 with TRBJ1-5; the central 9 bases match TRBD1. Sequencing was carried out using CD8+ T cells sorted from blood. The sequenced DNA: TGCAGCGTTTCCGGACAGGGGAGCAATCAGCCCCAGCATTTT. Its protein is CSVSGQGSNQPQHF.